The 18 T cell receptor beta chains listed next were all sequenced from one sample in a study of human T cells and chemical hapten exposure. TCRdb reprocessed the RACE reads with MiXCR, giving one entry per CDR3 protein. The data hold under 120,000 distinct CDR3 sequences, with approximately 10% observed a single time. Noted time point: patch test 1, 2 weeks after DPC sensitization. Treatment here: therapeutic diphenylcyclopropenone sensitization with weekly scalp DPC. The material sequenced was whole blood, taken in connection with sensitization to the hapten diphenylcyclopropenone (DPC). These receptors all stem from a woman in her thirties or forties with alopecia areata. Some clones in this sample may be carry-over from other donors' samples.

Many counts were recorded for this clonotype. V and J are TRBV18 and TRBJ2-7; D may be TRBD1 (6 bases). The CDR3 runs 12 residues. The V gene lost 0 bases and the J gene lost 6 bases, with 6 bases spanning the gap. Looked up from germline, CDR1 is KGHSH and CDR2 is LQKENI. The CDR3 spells CASSPPTGEQYF. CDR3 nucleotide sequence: TGTGCCAGCTCACCACCGACAGGCGAGCAGTACTTC.

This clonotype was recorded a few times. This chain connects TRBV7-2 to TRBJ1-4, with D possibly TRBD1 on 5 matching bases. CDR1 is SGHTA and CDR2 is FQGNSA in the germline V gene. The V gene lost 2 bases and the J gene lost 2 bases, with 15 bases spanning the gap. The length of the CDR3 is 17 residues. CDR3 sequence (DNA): TGTGCCAGCAGCTTATTCATGGGCGGGGGGACTAATGAAAAACTGTTTTTT. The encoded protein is CASSLFMGGGTNEKLFF.

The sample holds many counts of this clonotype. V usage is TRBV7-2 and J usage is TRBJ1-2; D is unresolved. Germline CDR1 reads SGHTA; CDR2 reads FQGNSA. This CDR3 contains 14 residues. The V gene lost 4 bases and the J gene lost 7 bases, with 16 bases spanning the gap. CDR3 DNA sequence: TGTGCCAGCAGCTCCCCTCACGAGGTCGGTGGCTACACCTTC. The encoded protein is CASSSPHEVGGYTF. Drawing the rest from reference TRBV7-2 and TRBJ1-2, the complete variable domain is GAGVSQSPSNKVTEKGKDVELRCDPISGHTALYWYRQSLGQGLEFLIYFQGNSAPDKSGLPSDRFSAERTGGSVSTLTIQRTQQEDSAVYLCASSSPHEVGGYTFGSGTRLTVV.

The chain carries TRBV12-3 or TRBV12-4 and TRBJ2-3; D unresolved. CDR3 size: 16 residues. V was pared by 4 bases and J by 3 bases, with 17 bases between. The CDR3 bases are TGTGCCAGCAGTTCCACCCAATTCAGTGGGACAGATACGCAGTATTTT. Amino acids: CASSSTQFSGTDTQYF.

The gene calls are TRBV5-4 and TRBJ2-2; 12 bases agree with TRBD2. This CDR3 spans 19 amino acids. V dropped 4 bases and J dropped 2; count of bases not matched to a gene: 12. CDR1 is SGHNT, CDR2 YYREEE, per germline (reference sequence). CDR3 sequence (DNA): TGTGCCAGCAGCCGCGTAGGGCTAGCGGGGGGGCGTAACACCGGGGAGCTGTTTTTT. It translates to CASSRVGLAGGRNTGELFF.

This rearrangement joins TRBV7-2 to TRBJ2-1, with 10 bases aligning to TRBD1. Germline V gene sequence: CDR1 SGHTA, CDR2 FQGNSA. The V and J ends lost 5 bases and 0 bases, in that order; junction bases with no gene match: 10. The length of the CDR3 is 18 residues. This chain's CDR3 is CASSPGQGISSSYNEQFF. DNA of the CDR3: TGTGCCAGCAGCCCGGGACAGGGGATAAGCAGCTCCTACAATGAGCAGTTCTTC.

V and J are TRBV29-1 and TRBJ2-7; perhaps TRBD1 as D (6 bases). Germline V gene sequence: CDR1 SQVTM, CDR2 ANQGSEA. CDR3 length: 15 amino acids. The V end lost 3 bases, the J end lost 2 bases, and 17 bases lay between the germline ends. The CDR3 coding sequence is TGCAGCGTTGATGGGATTGGGACACGGACCTACGAGCAGTACTTC. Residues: CSVDGIGTRTYEQYF.

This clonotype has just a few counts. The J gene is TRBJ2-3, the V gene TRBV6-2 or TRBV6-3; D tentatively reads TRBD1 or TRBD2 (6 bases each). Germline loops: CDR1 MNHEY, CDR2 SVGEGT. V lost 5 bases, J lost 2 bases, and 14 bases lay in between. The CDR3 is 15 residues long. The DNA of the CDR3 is TGTGCCAGCAGTGCTCTTGGGGGGCACACAGATACGCAGTATTTT. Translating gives CASSALGGHTDTQYF.

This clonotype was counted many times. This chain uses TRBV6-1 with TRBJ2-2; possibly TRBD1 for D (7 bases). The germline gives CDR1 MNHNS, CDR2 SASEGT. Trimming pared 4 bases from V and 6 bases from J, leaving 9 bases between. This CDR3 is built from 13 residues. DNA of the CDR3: TGTGCCAGCAGTGTCAGGGGGGCCGGGGAGCTGTTTTTT. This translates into CASSVRGAGELFF.

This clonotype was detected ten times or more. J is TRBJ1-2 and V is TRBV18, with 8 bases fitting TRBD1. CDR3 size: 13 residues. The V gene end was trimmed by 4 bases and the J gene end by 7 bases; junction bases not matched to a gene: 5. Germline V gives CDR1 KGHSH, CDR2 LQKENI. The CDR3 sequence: CASSLGQGGGYTF. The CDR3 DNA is TGTGCCAGCTCACTCGGACAGGGCGGTGGCTACACCTTC.

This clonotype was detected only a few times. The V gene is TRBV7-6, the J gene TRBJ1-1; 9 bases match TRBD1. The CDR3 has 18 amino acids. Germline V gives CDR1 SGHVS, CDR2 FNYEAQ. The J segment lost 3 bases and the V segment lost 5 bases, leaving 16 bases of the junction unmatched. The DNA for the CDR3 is TGTGCCAGCAGCAAAAGTCTGCGACCGGGACAGGGAGACACTGAAGCTTTCTTT. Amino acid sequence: CASSKSLRPGQGDTEAFF.

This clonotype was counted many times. The CDR3 region has the DNA TGTGCCAGCAGCTTAGCTGCGGGGGGCTACAATGAGCAGTTCTTC. Protein product: CASSLAAGGYNEQFF. The V call is TRBV7-2, the J call TRBJ2-1; 8 nucleotides match TRBD2. Trimming removed 0 bases from V and 3 bases from J; junction bases left unmatched: 1. Germline-derived CDR1 and CDR2 are SGHTA and FQGNSA. This CDR3 is 15 amino acids long.

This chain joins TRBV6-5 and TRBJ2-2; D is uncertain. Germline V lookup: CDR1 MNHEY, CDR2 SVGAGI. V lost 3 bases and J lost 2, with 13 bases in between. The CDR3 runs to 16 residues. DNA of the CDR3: TGTGCCAGCAGTTATCTTGCCTTCTCAAACACCGGGGAGCTGTTTTTT. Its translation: CASSYLAFSNTGELFF.

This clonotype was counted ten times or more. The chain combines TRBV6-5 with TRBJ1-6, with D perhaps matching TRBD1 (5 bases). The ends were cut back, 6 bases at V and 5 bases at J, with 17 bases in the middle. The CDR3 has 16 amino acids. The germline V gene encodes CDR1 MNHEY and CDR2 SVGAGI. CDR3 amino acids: CASSLRGRLDNSPLHF. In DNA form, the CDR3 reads TGTGCCAGCAGCCTTAGGGGCCGCCTGGATAATTCACCCCTCCACTTT.

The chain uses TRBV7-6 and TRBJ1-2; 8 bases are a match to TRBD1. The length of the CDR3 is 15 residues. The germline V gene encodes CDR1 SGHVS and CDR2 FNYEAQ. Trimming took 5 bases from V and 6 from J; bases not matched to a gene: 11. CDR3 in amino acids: CASSSSGQGWDGYTF. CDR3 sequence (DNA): TGTGCCAGCAGCAGTAGCGGACAGGGTTGGGATGGCTACACCTTC.

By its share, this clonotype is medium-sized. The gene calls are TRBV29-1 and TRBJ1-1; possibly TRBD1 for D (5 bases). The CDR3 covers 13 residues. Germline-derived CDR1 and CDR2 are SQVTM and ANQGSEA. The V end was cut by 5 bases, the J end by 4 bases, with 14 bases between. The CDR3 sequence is CSVLGRGVTEAFF. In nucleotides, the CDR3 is TGCAGCGTTCTGGGACGGGGGGTCACTGAAGCTTTCTTT.

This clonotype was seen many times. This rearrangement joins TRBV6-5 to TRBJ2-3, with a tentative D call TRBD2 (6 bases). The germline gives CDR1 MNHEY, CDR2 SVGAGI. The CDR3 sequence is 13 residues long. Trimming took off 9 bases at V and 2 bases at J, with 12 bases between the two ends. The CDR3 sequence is CASVAAVTDTQYF. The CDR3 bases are TGTGCCAGTGTAGCGGCGGTCACAGATACGCAGTATTTT.

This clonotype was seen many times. The CDR3: CASGRTGGNTEAFF. DNA for the CDR3: TGTGCTAGTGGCCGGACAGGGGGGAACACTGAAGCTTTCTTT. The chain combines TRBV12-5 with TRBJ1-1; 10 bases agree with TRBD1. The CDR3 totals 14 residues. The V gene's germline CDR1 is LGHNT and CDR2 FRNRAP. The V segment lost 6 bases and the J segment 1 base; nucleotides outside the gene matches: 2. Looking up the rest from reference TRBV12-5 and TRBJ1-1 gives the full variable domain: DARVTQTPRHKVTEMGQEVTMRCQPILGHNTVFWYRQTMMQGLELLAYFRNRAPLDDSGMPKDRFSAEMPDATLATLKIQPSEPRDSAVYFCASGRTGGNTEAFFGQGTRLTVV.